This T cell receptor (beta chain) was captured by sequencing in a study of Ad26.COV2.S vaccination and SARS-CoV-2 variants. Study summary: Ad26.COV2.S was injected intramuscularly once or twice, 56 days apart.

As for this clone: Its specificity is unknown.

Method: immunoSEQ multiplex PCR; TCRdb's copy keeps in-frame clones and lacks some. This sample has about 250,000 clones, with about 89% found just once. The treatment: 15 to 20 received Ad26.COV2.S at low or high dose, single or two shots; roughly 5 received placebo; per-sample allocation not given. Sampling was performed 63 days after the first vaccine or placebo injection. Donation was by an adult aged 18-55 years who was in Boston. Study outcomes and limitations: Recipients of either vaccine or placebo displayed similar breadth of non-spike TCRs. Reportedly, spike-specific CD8+ and CD4+ T cell responses achieved substantial breadth once vaccination had taken place.

CDR3 length equals 10 residues. With 10 bases clipped from V and 10 bases from J, the junction kept 6 bases outside the gene matches. Germline V gives CDR1 SGHVS, CDR2 FQNEAQ. The origin of this receptor is a person aged 18-65 years who received the Ad26.COV2.S COVID-19 vaccine or a placebo. The V gene is TRBV7-8, the J gene TRBJ1-1; 7 nucleotides line up with TRBD1. Specimen: peripheral blood, collected in a trial of Ad26.COV2.S vaccine versus placebo. The CDR3 loop is CATQEGAAFF. The DNA for the CDR3 is TGTGCCACGCAAGAGGGGGCAGCTTTCTTT. Based on the CDR3 plus reference TRBV7-8 and TRBJ1-1, the full variable domain is GAGVSQSPRYKVAKRGQDVALRCDPISGHVSLFWYQQALGQGPEFLTYFQNEAQLDKSGLPSDRFFAERPEGSVSTLKIQRTQQEDSAVYLCATQEGAAFFGQGTRLTVV.